This TCR beta chain stems from a study of shared clonotypes between healthy human individuals. Study-wide context: The study enrolled a couple of women and three men aged 18 to 49. Findings of the study overall: The rarefaction results pointed to incomplete sorted-subset sequencing despite large depth. It was the non-shared clonotypes that had lower generation probabilities than clonotypes shared by all four donors.

Each subset's genomic DNA was shared equally among a number of immunoSEQ plates. TCRdb's table, derived via immunoSEQ multiplex PCR, lists solely in-frame clones and lacks some. The sample yields hundreds of thousands of clones, roughly 70% seen once. V was trimmed by 4 bases and J by 2 bases, leaving 6 bases between them. Looked up from germline, CDR1 is MNHNS and CDR2 is SASEGT. The CDR3 is 12 residues long. A word on this clone: Antigen unknown.

This receptor was identified in a woman aged 25 to 45 in good health. Input material: memory CD4+ T cells sorted from blood. Described subset: CD45RA-negative fraction. The J gene is TRBJ2-7, the V gene TRBV6-1; D is possibly TRBD1 (6 bases). The CDR3 DNA is TGTGCCAGCAGTGGGGACACCTACGAGCAGTACTTC. Its protein product is CASSGDTYEQYF.